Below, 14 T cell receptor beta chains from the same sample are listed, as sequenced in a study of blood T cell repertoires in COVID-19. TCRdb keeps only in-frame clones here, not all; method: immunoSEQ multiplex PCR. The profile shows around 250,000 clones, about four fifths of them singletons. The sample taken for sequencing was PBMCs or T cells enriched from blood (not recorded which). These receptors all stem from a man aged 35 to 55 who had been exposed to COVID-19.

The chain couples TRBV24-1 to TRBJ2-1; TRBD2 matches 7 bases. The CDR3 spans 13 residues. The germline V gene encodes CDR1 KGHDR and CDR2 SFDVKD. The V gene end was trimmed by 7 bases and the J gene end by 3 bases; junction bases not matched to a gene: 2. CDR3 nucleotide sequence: TGTGCCACCAGGCGCGGGGGCTACAATGAGCAGTTCTTC. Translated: CATRRGGYNEQFF.

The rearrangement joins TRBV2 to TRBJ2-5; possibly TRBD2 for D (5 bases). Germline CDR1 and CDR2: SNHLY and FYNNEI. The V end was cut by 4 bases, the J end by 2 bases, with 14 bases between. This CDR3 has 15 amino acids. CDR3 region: CASSAGVAVQETQYF. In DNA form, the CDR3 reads TGTGCCAGCAGTGCCGGGGTGGCAGTTCAAGAGACCCAGTACTTC. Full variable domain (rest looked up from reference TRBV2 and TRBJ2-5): EPEVTQTPSHQVTQMGQEVILRCVPISNHLYFYWYRQILGQKVEFLVSFYNNEISEKSEIFDDQFSVERPDGSNFTLKIRSTKLEDSAMYFCASSAGVAVQETQYFGPGTRLLVL.

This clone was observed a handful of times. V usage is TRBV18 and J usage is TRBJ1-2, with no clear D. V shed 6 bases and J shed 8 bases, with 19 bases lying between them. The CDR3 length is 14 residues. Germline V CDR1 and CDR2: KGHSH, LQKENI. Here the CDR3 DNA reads TGTGCCAGCTCCCTCGACGTTACTAAAACGGGCTACACCTTC. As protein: CASSLDVTKTGYTF.

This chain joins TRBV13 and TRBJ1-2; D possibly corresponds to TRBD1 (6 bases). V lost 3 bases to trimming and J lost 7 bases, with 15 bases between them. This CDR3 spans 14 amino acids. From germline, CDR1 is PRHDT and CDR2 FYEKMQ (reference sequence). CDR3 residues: CASSFFTQGPGYTF. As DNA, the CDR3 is TGTGCCAGCAGCTTTTTTACTCAGGGGCCTGGCTACACCTTC.

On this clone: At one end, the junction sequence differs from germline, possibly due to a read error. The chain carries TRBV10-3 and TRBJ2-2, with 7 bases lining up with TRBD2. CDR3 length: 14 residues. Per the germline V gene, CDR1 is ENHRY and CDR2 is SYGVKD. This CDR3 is CANKPGLVSGELFF. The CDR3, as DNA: TGTGCCAACAAACCCGGACTAGTGTCCGGAGAGCTGTTTTTT.

The CDR3 DNA sequence: TGTGCCAGTAGTATAGGGACAGGGGTAACGAGTAGCAATCAGCCCCAGCATTTT. As protein: CASSIGTGVTSSNQPQHF. V and J are TRBV19 and TRBJ1-5; 9 bases align to TRBD1. CDR1 is LNHDA and CDR2 is SQIVND in the germline V gene (reference sequence). Unmatched junction bases numbered 7, after V lost 1 base and J lost 0 bases. This CDR3 has 18 amino acids.

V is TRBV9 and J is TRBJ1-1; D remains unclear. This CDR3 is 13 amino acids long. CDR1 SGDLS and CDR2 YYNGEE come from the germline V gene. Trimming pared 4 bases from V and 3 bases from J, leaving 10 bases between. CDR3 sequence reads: CASSQGADTEAFF. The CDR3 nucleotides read TGTGCCAGCAGCCAAGGTGCGGACACTGAAGCTTTCTTT.

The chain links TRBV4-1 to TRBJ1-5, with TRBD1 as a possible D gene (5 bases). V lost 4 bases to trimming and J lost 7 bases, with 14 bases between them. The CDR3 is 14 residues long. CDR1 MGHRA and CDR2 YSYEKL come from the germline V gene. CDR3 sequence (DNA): TGCGCCAGCAGCCGCCAGGGATTGGGACAGCCCCAGCATTTT. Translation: CASSRQGLGQPQHF.

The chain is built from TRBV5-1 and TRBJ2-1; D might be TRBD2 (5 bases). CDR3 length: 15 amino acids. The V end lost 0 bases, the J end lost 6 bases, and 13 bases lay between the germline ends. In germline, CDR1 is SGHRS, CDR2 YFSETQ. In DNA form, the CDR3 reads TGCGCCAGCAGCTTGGGTGGGAGTACCTGCAATGAGCAGTTCTTC. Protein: CASSLGGSTCNEQFF.

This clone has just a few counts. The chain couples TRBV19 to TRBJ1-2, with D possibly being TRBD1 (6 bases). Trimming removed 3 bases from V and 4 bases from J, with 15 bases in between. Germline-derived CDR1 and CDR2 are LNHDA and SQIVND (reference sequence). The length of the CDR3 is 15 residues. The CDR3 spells CASSIPQQGTYGYTF. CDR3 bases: TGTGCCAGTAGTATCCCTCAACAGGGAACCTATGGCTACACCTTC. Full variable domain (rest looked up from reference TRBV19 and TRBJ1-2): DGGITQSPKYLFRKEGQNVTLSCEQNLNHDAMYWYRQDPGQGLRLIYYSQIVNDFQKGDIAEGYSVSREKKESFPLTVTSAQKNPTAFYLCASSIPQQGTYGYTFGSGTRLTVV.

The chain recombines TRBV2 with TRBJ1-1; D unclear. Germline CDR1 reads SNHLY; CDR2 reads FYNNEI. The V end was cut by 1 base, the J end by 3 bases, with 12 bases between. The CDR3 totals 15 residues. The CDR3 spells CASSEGQAHYTEAFF. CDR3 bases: TGTGCCAGCAGTGAAGGTCAGGCCCACTACACTGAAGCTTTCTTT.

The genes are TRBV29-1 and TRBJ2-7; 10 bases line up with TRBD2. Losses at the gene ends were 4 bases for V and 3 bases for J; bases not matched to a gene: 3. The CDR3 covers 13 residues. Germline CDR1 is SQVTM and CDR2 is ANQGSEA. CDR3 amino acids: CSVGLAGDYEQYF. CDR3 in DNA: TGCAGCGTTGGACTAGCGGGCGACTACGAGCAGTACTTC.

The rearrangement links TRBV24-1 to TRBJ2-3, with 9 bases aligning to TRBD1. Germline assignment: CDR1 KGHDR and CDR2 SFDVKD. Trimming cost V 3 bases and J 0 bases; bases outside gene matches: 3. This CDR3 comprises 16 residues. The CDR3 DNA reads TGTGCCACCAGTGATGTCGGGACAGGGAGCACAGATACGCAGTATTTT. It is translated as CATSDVGTGSTDTQYF.

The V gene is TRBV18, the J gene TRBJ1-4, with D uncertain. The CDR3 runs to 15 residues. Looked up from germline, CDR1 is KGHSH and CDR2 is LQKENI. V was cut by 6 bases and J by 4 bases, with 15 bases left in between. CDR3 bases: TGTGCCAGCTCCCTACATAAGGAGCTTAATGAAAAACTGTTTTTT. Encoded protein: CASSLHKELNEKLFF.